This passage covers 30 T cell receptor beta chains from one sample sequenced in a study of Ad26.COV2.S vaccination and SARS-CoV-2 variants. Profiling relied on immunoSEQ multiplex PCR, and the TCRdb table lists in-frame clones only, not all of them. This sample yields 350,000 to 550,000 clones, of which roughly 89% are seen a single time; 2.5% to 3% belongs to the top ten. Treatment described: about 20 received Ad26.COV2.S at low or high dose, single or two shots; 5 received placebo; per-sample allocation not given. Repertoires come from day 63 after the first vaccine or placebo injection. The input for sequencing was peripheral blood, taken in a trial of Ad26.COV2.S vaccine versus placebo. These receptor sequences come from a person aged 18-60 years who received the Ad26.COV2.S COVID-19 vaccine or a placebo.

The chain carries TRBV27 and TRBJ2-7; 7 bases are a match to TRBD1. Germline V gene sequence: CDR1 MNHEY, CDR2 SMNVEV (reference sequence). V lost 3 bases, J lost 2 bases, and 13 bases stayed unmatched. The CDR3 runs to 17 residues. CDR3 sequence: CASSFTPPGTVPYEQYF. CDR3 nucleotide sequence: TGTGCCAGCAGTTTTACCCCCCCCGGGACAGTACCCTACGAGCAGTACTTC.

This sequence joins TRBV6-6 and TRBJ1-6; D is ambiguous. Germline CDR1 MNHNY, CDR2 SVGAGI (reference sequence). The germline V and J ends were trimmed by 6 bases and 4 bases, with 7 bases remaining between them. The CDR3 is 13 residues long. The DNA of the CDR3 is TGTGCCAGCAGGCAGTCTTATAATTCACCCCTCCACTTT. Its protein product is CASRQSYNSPLHF.

This clone was picked up a small number of times. The rearrangement joins TRBV9 to TRBJ1-2; D is unresolved. Trimming pared 0 bases from V and 4 bases from J, leaving 10 bases between. Germline V CDR1 and CDR2: SGDLS, YYNGEE. This CDR3 is built from 14 residues. CDR3: CASSVAGQPYGYTF. CDR3 nucleotides: TGTGCCAGCAGCGTAGCGGGCCAGCCCTATGGCTACACCTTC.

V and J are TRBV5-1 and TRBJ2-5; D is possibly TRBD1 (6 bases). Trimming shortened V by 4 bases and J by 4 bases, and 14 bases separated the two germline ends. This CDR3 spans 14 amino acids. The germline V gene encodes CDR1 SGHRS and CDR2 YFSETQ. The CDR3 region has the DNA TGCGCCAGCAGCCCGGTCCTCAGGGGAGAGACCCAGTACTTC. Its protein is CASSPVLRGETQYF.

This chain connects TRBV19 to TRBJ2-3; D call uncertain. The V gene's germline CDR1 is LNHDA and CDR2 SQIVND (reference sequence). This CDR3 region has 14 residues. The V and J ends lost 5 bases and 5 bases respectively, with 14 bases between them. Here the CDR3 reads CASSAVLSGDTQYF. The CDR3 coding sequence is TGTGCCAGTAGTGCCGTACTTTCCGGAGATACGCAGTATTTT.

This rearrangement joins TRBV19 to TRBJ1-1; D is unresolved. Germline-derived CDR1 and CDR2 are LNHDA and SQIVND (reference sequence). V gave up 5 bases and J gave up 2 bases, with 6 bases separating them. The CDR3 sequence is 12 residues long. The CDR3 nucleotides read TGTGCCAGTAGTTGGGCCAACACTGAAGCTTTCTTT. Its translation: CASSWANTEAFF. Variable domain in full (rest from reference TRBV19 and TRBJ1-1): DGGITQSPKYLFRKEGQNVTLSCEQNLNHDAMYWYRQDPGQGLRLIYYSQIVNDFQKGDIAEGYSVSREKKESFPLTVTSAQKNPTAFYLCASSWANTEAFFGQGTRLTVV.

This chain links TRBV10-3 with TRBJ1-6; D call uncertain. From germline, CDR1 is ENHRY and CDR2 SYGVKD. The germline V and J ends were trimmed by 4 bases and 4 bases, with 8 bases remaining between them. This CDR3 spans 14 amino acids. CDR3 coding DNA: TGTGCCATCAGTGCTGCGACTTATAATTCACCCCTCCACTTT. Protein product: CAISAATYNSPLHF.

This clone was seen a handful of times. The chain links TRBV11-1 to TRBJ1-6; D gene ambiguous. V was clipped by 5 bases and J by 9 bases, with 11 bases between them. CDR3 size: 13 residues. Germline V lookup: CDR1 SGHAT, CDR2 FQDESV (reference sequence). CDR3 sequence reads: CASSPLGGSPLHF. The CDR3, as DNA: TGTGCCAGCAGCCCCCTCGGCGGTTCACCCCTCCACTTT.

V and J are TRBV18 and TRBJ2-1, with D maybe TRBD2 (6 bases). The CDR3 spans 13 residues. Germline V lookup: CDR1 KGHSH, CDR2 LQKENI. V was clipped by 3 bases and J by 13 bases, with 16 bases between them. The CDR3 spells CASSPETRGFQFF. CDR3 nucleotides: TGTGCCAGCTCACCCGAGACACGGGGGTTTCAGTTCTTC.

The CDR3 protein is CSVEVVGPEAFF. DNA for the CDR3: TGCAGCGTTGAGGTTGTAGGTCCTGAAGCTTTCTTT. The chain uses TRBV29-1 and TRBJ1-1; D is unresolved. The CDR3 sequence is 12 residues long. V was pared by 3 bases and J by 6 bases, with 11 bases between. The germline V gene has CDR1 SQVTM and CDR2 ANQGSEA.

In this sample, this clone turned up once. This rearrangement joins TRBV9 to TRBJ2-2; 8 bases agree with TRBD2. There are 17 residues in the CDR3. Germline V lookup: CDR1 SGDLS, CDR2 YYNGEE. V dropped 4 bases and J dropped 1; count of bases not matched to a gene: 9. CDR3: CASSPLSGGLNTGELFF. The CDR3 DNA reads TGTGCCAGCAGCCCCCTGAGCGGGGGTCTGAACACCGGGGAGCTGTTTTTT.

V and J are TRBV7-2 and TRBJ2-3; weak D call: TRBD2 (5 bases). The germline V gene has CDR1 SGHTA and CDR2 FQGNSA. Trimming pared 7 bases from V and 2 bases from J, leaving 10 bases between. There are 13 residues in the CDR3. The CDR3 loop is CASNSANTDTQYF. The CDR3 DNA reads TGTGCCAGCAATAGCGCTAACACAGATACGCAGTATTTT.

This clone was detected only a few times. As DNA, the CDR3 is TGCGCCAGCAGCTTGGCCGGATTAGCGGTGGAGACGGTAGAAGCTTTCTTT. It translates to CASSLAGLAVETVEAFF. This rearrangement joins TRBV5-1 to TRBJ1-1, with D uncertain. This CDR3 has 17 amino acids. CDR1 is SGHRS, CDR2 YFSETQ, per germline. The V end lost 0 bases, the J end lost 8 bases, and 23 bases lay between the germline ends.

This rearrangement joins TRBV7-3 to TRBJ2-1, with a possible D match to TRBD1 (5 bases). The CDR3 has 13 residues. Germline V lookup: CDR1 SGHTA, CDR2 FQGTGA. The V end lost 4 bases, the J end lost 1 base, and 5 bases lay between the germline ends. The CDR3 bases are TGTGCCAGCAGCTCAGGGTCCTACAATGAGCAGTTCTTC. Amino acid sequence: CASSSGSYNEQFF.

V gene TRBV28 combines with J gene TRBJ2-1, with unresolved D. The CDR3 is 13 residues long. Germline CDR1 is MDHEN and CDR2 is SYDVKM. Trimming left V 6 bases short and J 4 bases short, with 10 bases between. The CDR3 here is CASRLDGYNEQFF. CDR3 DNA sequence: TGTGCCAGCAGGTTAGACGGATACAATGAGCAGTTCTTC. Variable domain in full (rest from reference TRBV28 and TRBJ2-1): DVKVTQSSRYLVKRTGEKVFLECVQDMDHENMFWYRQDPGLGLRLIYFSYDVKMKEKGDIPEGYSVSREKKERFSLILESASTNQTSMYLCASRLDGYNEQFFGPGTRLTVL.

For the CDR3, the DNA is TGTGCCAGCAGCTTAATTGCCATATATGGCTACACCTTC. Protein product: CASSLIAIYGYTF. The chain joins TRBV7-9 to TRBJ1-2; unclear D gene. The CDR3 has 13 amino acids. Trimming shortened V by 2 bases and J by 5 bases, and 9 bases separated the two germline ends. Germline lookup yields CDR1 SEHNR and CDR2 FQNEAQ (reference sequence).

The V and J genes are TRBV13 and TRBJ1-4; TRBD1 is a possible D gene (6 bases). Trimming stripped 5 bases from V and 7 bases from J, with 14 bases between. Germline V gene data show CDR1 as PRHDT and CDR2 as FYEKMQ (reference sequence). The CDR3 has 14 amino acids. In DNA form, the CDR3 reads TGTGCCAGCAGCCGGGGGCGGGTTCTTGAAAAACTGTTTTTT. It translates to CASSRGRVLEKLFF.

The rearrangement uses TRBV10-2 and TRBJ2-3; D is uncertain. The V gene's germline CDR1 is WSHSY and CDR2 SAAADI. The V and J ends lost 4 bases and 0 bases respectively, with 20 bases between them. The CDR3 has 18 residues. CDR3 sequence reads: CASSVYFSAITSTDTQYF. The CDR3 DNA reads as TGCGCCAGCAGTGTGTACTTCTCGGCGATTACTAGCACAGATACGCAGTATTTT.

This chain uses TRBV6-5 with TRBJ1-1; the D is unclear. V lost 2 bases and J 4 bases, leaving 14 bases between the germline ends. CDR1 is MNHEY and CDR2 is SVGAGI in the germline V gene. CDR3 length: 15 amino acids. CDR3 nucleotide sequence: TGTGCCAGCAGTTACGGTGGCTGGGTCGGCACTGAAGCTTTCTTT. This sequence encodes CASSYGGWVGTEAFF.

The gene calls are TRBV11-2 and TRBJ2-1, with D perhaps matching TRBD1 (5 bases). The CDR3 covers 14 residues. Germline CDR1 SGHAT, CDR2 FQNNGV. V was trimmed by 2 bases and J by 5 bases, leaving 10 bases between them. The CDR3 reads CASSLMGPNNEQFF. CDR3 DNA sequence: TGTGCCAGCAGCTTAATGGGGCCCAACAATGAGCAGTTCTTC.

The rearrangement joins TRBV6-2 or TRBV6-3 to TRBJ2-1; the match to TRBD1 covers 7 bases. V dropped 6 bases and J dropped 1; count of bases not matched to a gene: 18. The CDR3 extends over 19 amino acids. CDR1 MNHEY and CDR2 SVGEGT come from the germline V gene. The CDR3 region has the DNA TGTGCCAGCAGCCTCACGACAGGGAGTTCTACGCGTTCCTACAATGAGCAGTTCTTC. This sequence encodes CASSLTTGSSTRSYNEQFF.

The genes are TRBV12-3 or TRBV12-4 and TRBJ1-4; D is possibly TRBD1 (5 bases). The CDR3 has 13 residues. Trimming took 3 bases from V and 9 from J, leaving 11 bases between them. This CDR3 reads CASSFGTSQKLFF. The CDR3, as DNA: TGTGCCAGCAGTTTCGGGACTTCCCAAAAACTGTTTTTT.

The rearrangement joins TRBV27 to TRBJ2-1; D is undetermined. The V end lost 3 bases, the J end lost 4 bases, and 7 bases lay between the germline ends. CDR1 and CDR2 from the germline V gene are MNHEY and SMNVEV (reference sequence). CDR3 length: 13 amino acids. CDR3 region: CASSFGSYNEQFF. The CDR3 DNA reads as TGTGCCAGCAGTTTCGGCAGTTACAATGAGCAGTTCTTC.

In this sample, this clone turned up once. This chain joins TRBV11-1 and TRBJ2-1, with D uncertain. Germline CDR1 SGHAT, CDR2 FQDESV (reference sequence). V was clipped by 5 bases and J by 5 bases, with 19 bases between them. The CDR3 sequence is 16 residues long. The CDR3 reads CASSPKTPYTNNEQFF. The CDR3 region has the DNA TGTGCCAGCAGCCCCAAGACTCCTTATACTAACAATGAGCAGTTCTTC.

This clone was found once. This chain uses TRBV19 with TRBJ1-2; tentatively, D is TRBD1 (6 bases). CDR3 length equals 15 residues. V was trimmed by 3 bases and J by 8 bases, leaving 19 bases between them. Germline V gene data show CDR1 as LNHDA and CDR2 as SQIVND (reference sequence). The CDR3 loop is CASSIKSGQDGGYTF. CDR3 nucleotides: TGTGCCAGTAGTATTAAATCGGGACAAGATGGGGGCTACACCTTC.

To note about this clone: The same CDR3 is also encoded by other DNA sequences in this sample. The chain is built from TRBV5-1 and TRBJ2-5, with TRBD1 identical over 7 bases. Germline-derived CDR1 and CDR2 are SGHRS and YFSETQ. V gave up 1 base and J gave up 5 bases; unmatched junction bases: 2. The CDR3 is made up of 13 amino acids. CDR3 in DNA: TGCGCCAGCAGCTTGACAGGGGAGGAGACCCAGTACTTC. It specifies CASSLTGEETQYF. Complete variable domain (other parts from reference TRBV5-1 and TRBJ2-5): KAGVTQTPRYLIKTRGQQVTLSCSPISGHRSVSWYQQTPGQGLQFLFEYFSETQRNKGNFPGRFSGRQFSNSRSEMNVSTLELGDSALYLCASSLTGEETQYFGPGTRLLVL.

The rearrangement links TRBV6-5 to TRBJ1-5, with TRBD1 matching over 8 bases. Germline CDR1 reads MNHEY; CDR2 reads SVGAGI. This CDR3 contains 14 residues. The ends lost 11 bases at V and 4 bases at J; junction bases unmatched: 10. CDR3 coding DNA: TGTGCCCCCAAGGAGGACAGGGCGAATCAGCCCCAGCATTTT. Its protein is CAPKEDRANQPQHF.

The rearrangement links TRBV5-8 to TRBJ1-5, with D maybe TRBD1 (5 bases). V lost 1 base to trimming and J lost 6 bases, with 5 bases between them. This CDR3 is 12 amino acids long. CDR1 is SGHTS and CDR2 is YDEGEE in the germline V gene. The CDR3 loop reads CASSLQGQPQHF. The CDR3 bases are TGTGCCAGCAGCTTGCAGGGTCAGCCCCAGCATTTT.

The V gene is TRBV3-1 (or the pseudogene TRBV3-2), the J gene TRBJ1-2; TRBD1 is a possible D gene (6 bases). The ends were cut back, 7 bases at V and 0 bases at J, with 9 bases in the middle. The CDR3 totals 13 residues. Looked up from germline, CDR1 is LGHDT and CDR2 is YNNKEL (reference sequence). The CDR3 region has the DNA TGTGCCAGCACAAGGGGGGCTAACTATGGCTACACCTTC. Translation: CASTRGANYGYTF.

The chain has TRBV10-3 and TRBJ1-1, with D perhaps matching TRBD1 (5 bases). V was cut by 7 bases and J by 0 bases, with 9 bases left in between. Germline CDR1 ENHRY, CDR2 SYGVKD. CDR3 length equals 13 residues. CDR3 nucleotide sequence: TGTGCCATCAATAGGGGTCTGAACACTGAAGCTTTCTTT. Translation gives CAINRGLNTEAFF.